This T cell receptor (beta chain) comes out of a study of spatial heterogeneity in lung cancer. TCRdb re-called the 5' RACE reads with MiXCR, one entry per CDR3 protein. The profile shows about 38,000 distinct CDR3 sequences, 6.5% to 8.5% of them singletons. This CDR3 has 16 amino acids. With 5 bases clipped from V and 4 bases from J, the junction kept 10 bases outside the gene matches. Per germline, CDR1 SGHTA and CDR2 FQGNSA. As to time point: sample taken at primary tumor resection. Whole RNA, which was extracted from tumor, nontumor lung tissue or frozen PBMC, was sequenced without any cell sorting.

This chain connects TRBV7-2 to TRBJ2-3; 9 nucleotides agree with TRBD2. The starting material was PBMCs, obtained at surgery. The sequence was obtained from a male donor with early-stage non-small cell lung cancer. Here the CDR3 reads CASSEPKRGASDTQYF. CDR3 in DNA: TGTGCCAGCAGCGAACCGAAGCGGGGGGCGTCAGATACGCAGTATTTT.